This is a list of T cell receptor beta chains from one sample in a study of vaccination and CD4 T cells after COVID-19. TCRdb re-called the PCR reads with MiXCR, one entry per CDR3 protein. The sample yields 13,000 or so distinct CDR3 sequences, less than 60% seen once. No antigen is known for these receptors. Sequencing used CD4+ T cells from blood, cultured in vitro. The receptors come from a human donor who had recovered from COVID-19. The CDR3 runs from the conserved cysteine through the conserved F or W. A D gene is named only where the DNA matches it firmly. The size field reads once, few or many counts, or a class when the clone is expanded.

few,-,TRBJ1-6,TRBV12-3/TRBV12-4,CASSLEGRSPLHF,TGTGCCAGCAGCCTAGAGGGTCGCTCACCCCTCCACTTT